The 25 T cell receptor beta chains given below trace back to one sample, sequenced in a study of blood T cell repertoires in COVID-19. Profiling relied on immunoSEQ multiplex PCR, and the TCRdb table lists in-frame clones only, not all of them. The sample carries over 200,000 clones, about 76% recorded once. The sequenced sample was PBMCs or T cells enriched from blood (not recorded which). These TCRs come from a woman in her forties or fifties with acute COVID-19.

CDR3 DNA: TGTGCCAGCAGCTCGCCGAACAGGGGGGCAGGAAACACCATATATTTT. This gives the protein CASSSPNRGAGNTIYF. The chain has TRBV11-3 and TRBJ1-3; 8 bases fit TRBD1. V lost 4 bases and J lost 4; bases outside the gene matches: 9. The length of the CDR3 is 16 residues. Germline CDR1 is SGHNT and CDR2 is YENEEA.

V usage is TRBV7-9 and J usage is TRBJ2-7, with D maybe TRBD1 (6 bases). CDR3 size: 15 residues. The V and J ends lost 5 bases and 4 bases respectively, with 18 bases between them. CDR1 and CDR2 (germline): SEHNR, FQNEAQ (reference sequence). The CDR3 DNA follows: TGTGCCAGCAGCCTCTCCGGGACAAGATCGTACGAGCAGTACTTC. It codes for CASSLSGTRSYEQYF. Filled out from reference TRBV7-9 and TRBJ2-7, the complete variable domain reads DTGVSQNPRHKITKRGQNVTFRCDPISEHNRLYWYRQTLGQGPEFLTYFQNEAQLEKSRLLSDRFSAERPKGSFSTLEIQRTEQGDSAMYLCASSLSGTRSYEQYFGPGTRLTVT.

The J gene is TRBJ2-1, the V gene TRBV7-2, with 13 bases aligning to TRBD2. The CDR3 extends over 16 amino acids. CDR1 and CDR2 from the germline V gene are SGHTA and FQGNSA. Trimming at V came to 1 base and at J to 9 bases, leaving 6 bases not matched to a gene. CDR3 sequence reads: CASSLVGTSGGGEQFF. The CDR3 coding sequence is TGTGCCAGCAGCTTAGTAGGAACTAGCGGGGGGGGTGAGCAGTTCTTC.

The chain recombines TRBV20-1 with TRBJ2-7; TRBD2 matches 9 bases. The CDR3 is 15 amino acids. The germline CDR1 and CDR2 sequences are DFQATT and SNEGSKA (reference sequence). The junction had 12 bases not matched to a gene; V was cut back by 3 bases and J by 6 bases. The chain's CDR3 is CSASHAGGRVTEQYF. The CDR3 DNA sequence: TGCAGTGCTAGTCACGCGGGGGGGAGGGTTACCGAGCAGTACTTC.

The chain links TRBV7-6 to TRBJ2-7, with 9 bases that match TRBD2. J gave up 6 bases and V 5 bases, and 17 bases lay outside the gene matches. The CDR3 runs to 17 residues. Germline CDR1 is SGHVS and CDR2 is FNYEAQ. The CDR3 region has the DNA TGTGCCAGCAGCCAGCTCGGACTAGCGCAGGTGGAAGGCGAGCAGTACTTC. Translation gives CASSQLGLAQVEGEQYF. The full variable domain, with the rest looked up from reference TRBV7-6 and TRBJ2-7, is GAGVSQSPRYKVTKRGQDVALRCDPISGHVSLYWYRQALGQGPEFLTYFNYEAQQDKSGLPNDRFSAERPEGSISTLTIQRTEQRDSAMYRCASSQLGLAQVEGEQYFGPGTRLTVT.

The gene calls are TRBV7-6 and TRBJ2-7; TRBD1 matches at 8 bases. The V gene end was trimmed by 1 base and the J gene end by 3 bases; junction bases not matched to a gene: 2. This CDR3 comprises 14 residues. Looked up from germline, CDR1 is SGHVS and CDR2 is FNYEAQ. In DNA form, the CDR3 reads TGTGCCAGCAGCTTAGGGACAGGGTTCTACGAGCAGTACTTC. This encodes CASSLGTGFYEQYF. Filled out from reference TRBV7-6 and TRBJ2-7, the complete variable domain reads GAGVSQSPRYKVTKRGQDVALRCDPISGHVSLYWYRQALGQGPEFLTYFNYEAQQDKSGLPNDRFSAERPEGSISTLTIQRTEQRDSAMYRCASSLGTGFYEQYFGPGTRLTVT.

The chain uses TRBV19 and TRBJ1-5; 9 bases are shared with TRBD1. V trimming: 5 bases; J trimming: 4 bases; junction bases outside the gene matches: 6. This CDR3 spans 15 amino acids. Germline V gene data show CDR1 as LNHDA and CDR2 as SQIVND (reference sequence). The CDR3 nucleotides read TGTGCCAGTAGTCCCCGGACAGGGGAAAATCAGCCCCAGCATTTT. Translated: CASSPRTGENQPQHF.

The chain carries TRBV7-2 and TRBJ1-3, with D possibly being TRBD1 (5 bases). The CDR3 is made up of 15 amino acids. Between the trimmed V and J ends, which lost 5 bases and 2 bases, there was a span of 13 bases. Per the germline V gene, CDR1 is SGHTA and CDR2 is FQGNSA. DNA of the CDR3: TGTGCCAGCAGCCTGAAGTGGGGGGCTGGAAACACCATATATTTT. This gives the protein CASSLKWGAGNTIYF.

The chain recombines TRBV6-5 with TRBJ1-4, with D possibly matching TRBD1 (6 bases). Trimming removed 7 bases at V and 11 bases at J, with 20 bases between. Per the germline V gene, CDR1 is MNHEY and CDR2 is SVGAGI. CDR3 size: 14 residues. CDR3: CASTRNGGLSKLFF. DNA of the CDR3: TGTGCCAGCACTAGGAATGGGGGCCTGAGTAAACTGTTTTTT.

The rearrangement uses TRBV19 and TRBJ2-1; 7 nucleotides match TRBD2. Trimming took 3 bases from V and 10 from J; bases not matched to a gene: 9. CDR3 length equals 14 residues. CDR1 and CDR2 (germline): LNHDA, SQIVND (reference sequence). The CDR3 region is CASSIRLAVVEQFF. CDR3 DNA: TGTGCCAGTAGTATTCGTCTAGCGGTCGTAGAGCAGTTCTTC.

This clone was seen only once. The chain combines TRBV5-1 with TRBJ2-5, with 9 bases that match TRBD1. Per the germline V gene, CDR1 is SGHRS and CDR2 is YFSETQ. The ends lost 0 bases at V and 0 bases at J; junction bases unmatched: 6. CDR3 length: 17 amino acids. The CDR3 bases are TGCGCCAGCAGCTTGGGAGGGACAGGGCTCTACCAAGAGACCCAGTACTTC. The encoded protein is CASSLGGTGLYQETQYF.

The DNA of the CDR3 is TGTGCCAGCAGTTACCGTTCCCGAACTAGCGGGGATCGGGCAGATACGCAGTATTTT. Encoded protein: CASSYRSRTSGDRADTQYF. The chain uses TRBV6-2 or TRBV6-3 and TRBJ2-3; TRBD2 matches at 10 bases. V shed 2 bases, J shed 4 bases, and the junction held 15 bases outside the gene matches. The CDR3 totals 19 residues. CDR1 MNHEY and CDR2 SVGEGT come from the germline V gene.

The CDR3 is CASSSLTPSGQNYGYTF. CDR3 DNA sequence: TGTGCCAGCAGTTCCCTCACTCCCTCAGGACAGAACTATGGCTACACCTTC. The rearrangement uses TRBV28 and TRBJ1-2; D is possibly TRBD1 (6 bases). CDR1 MDHEN and CDR2 SYDVKM come from the germline V gene. The ends were cut back, 4 bases at V and 2 bases at J, with 20 bases in the middle. The CDR3 consists of 17 residues.

The chain recombines TRBV18 with TRBJ1-5, with TRBD1 matching 9 bases. J was trimmed by 7 bases and V by 3 bases; bases with no gene match: 1. This CDR3 spans 13 amino acids. Germline values: CDR1 KGHSH, CDR2 LQKENI. CDR3 residues: CASSPDRGQPQHF. CDR3 sequence (DNA): TGTGCCAGCTCACCGGACAGGGGACAGCCCCAGCATTTT.

In DNA, the CDR3 is TGTGCCAGTAGCGATACAGGGAGCGGAAACACCATATATTTT. This gives the protein CASSDTGSGNTIYF. The chain joins TRBV19 to TRBJ1-3; possibly TRBD1 for D (6 bases). Germline CDR1 is LNHDA and CDR2 is SQIVND (reference sequence). CDR3 size: 14 residues. Trimming cost V 6 bases and J 4 bases, with 13 bases left between them.

This clone was picked up a small number of times. The CDR3 is CASSFGGGNTDTQYF. DNA of the CDR3: TGTGCCAGCAGCTTCGGCGGGGGGAACACAGATACGCAGTATTTT. The chain combines TRBV7-2 with TRBJ2-3, with 8 positions matching TRBD2. Germline-derived CDR1 and CDR2 are SGHTA and FQGNSA. The CDR3 consists of 15 residues. V shed 3 bases and J 2 bases; nucleotides not matched to a gene: 4.

The V and J genes are TRBV4-1 and TRBJ1-5; the D gene is possibly TRBD1 (5 bases). V was pared by 4 bases and J by 5 bases, with 21 bases between. Looked up from germline, CDR1 is MGHRA and CDR2 is YSYEKL. The CDR3 has 17 amino acids. The CDR3 protein is CASSRAPQGQRDQPQHF. The CDR3 nucleotides are TGCGCCAGCAGCCGAGCTCCGCAGGGTCAAAGGGATCAGCCCCAGCATTTT.

The chain combines TRBV12-3 or TRBV12-4 with TRBJ2-1; D uncertain. The CDR3 has 12 residues. V dropped 2 bases and J dropped 6 bases, with 5 bases sitting between them. For the CDR3, the DNA is TGTGCCAGCAGTTTACGAGTCAATGAGCAGTTCTTC. Protein product: CASSLRVNEQFF.

The chain couples TRBV5-4 to TRBJ2-5; 9 bases match TRBD2. Germline lookup yields CDR1 SGHNT and CDR2 YYREEE (reference sequence). The CDR3 sequence is 13 residues long. V shed 9 bases, J shed 2 bases, and the junction held 5 bases outside the gene matches. CDR3 loop: CATTTSGQETQYF. In DNA form, the CDR3 reads TGTGCCACCACGACTAGCGGACAAGAGACCCAGTACTTC.

The V and J genes are TRBV28 and TRBJ2-7, with D perhaps TRBD2 (7 bases). Per germline, CDR1 MDHEN and CDR2 SYDVKM. Trimming removed 3 bases from V and 2 bases from J, with 14 bases in between. This CDR3 is built from 15 residues. The CDR3 DNA is TGTGCCAGCAGTTTTCTAGGGGGGGGGACCTACGAGCAGTACTTC. Encoded protein: CASSFLGGGTYEQYF.

This clone was picked up a small number of times. J is TRBJ2-7 and V is TRBV30, with 11 nucleotides matching TRBD1. Unmatched junction bases numbered 8, after V lost 8 bases and J lost 5 bases. The CDR3 has 13 residues. Germline V gene lookup returns CDR1 GTSNPN and CDR2 SVGIG (reference sequence). CDR3: CAGGGQGGDEQYF. In nucleotides, the CDR3 is TGTGCCGGAGGGGGACAGGGGGGCGACGAGCAGTACTTC.

This clone was recorded a few times. The CDR3 here is CASSLQGWNYGYTF. CDR3 coding DNA: TGTGCCAGCAGCTTACAGGGTTGGAACTATGGCTACACCTTC. The chain links TRBV7-9 to TRBJ1-2, with a possible D match to TRBD1 (5 bases). Per the germline V gene, CDR1 is SEHNR and CDR2 is FQNEAQ (reference sequence). The CDR3 consists of 14 residues. Between the trimmed V and J ends, which lost 2 bases and 2 bases, there was a span of 9 bases.

V and J are TRBV19 and TRBJ1-6; 7 bases agree with TRBD1. V gave up 5 bases and J gave up 9 bases; unmatched junction bases: 13. Looked up from germline, CDR1 is LNHDA and CDR2 is SQIVND (reference sequence). The CDR3 extends over 16 amino acids. The CDR3 spells CASSSQQWDSGSPLHF. The DNA for the CDR3 is TGTGCCAGTAGTTCCCAACAATGGGACAGTGGTTCACCCCTCCACTTT.

The gene calls are TRBV6-5 and TRBJ1-1; possibly TRBD1 for D (5 bases). Between the trimmed V and J ends, which lost 2 bases and 4 bases, there was a span of 14 bases. Germline loops: CDR1 MNHEY, CDR2 SVGAGI. This CDR3 has 15 amino acids. In DNA form, the CDR3 reads TGTGCCAGCAGTTACCTCATGCAGGGATCCACTGAAGCTTTCTTT. Its protein product is CASSYLMQGSTEAFF.

In this sample, this clone turned up a few times. The chain links TRBV5-1 to TRBJ1-6; the D gene is possibly TRBD1 (6 bases). This CDR3 has 14 residues. V was pared by 6 bases and J by 10 bases, with 17 bases between. Germline CDR1 is SGHRS and CDR2 is YFSETQ. DNA for the CDR3: TGCGCCAGCAAGGGAGGGACAACTGAGTCACCCCTCCACTTT. Its translation: CASKGGTTESPLHF.